The rows below give T cell receptor beta chains drawn from one sample of a study of siplizumab effects on memory and regulatory T cells. Measured with immunoSEQ multiplex PCR; TCRdb has only the in-frame clones, and not every one. The sample has about 110,000 clones, 92% seen once. The source material was Tregs sorted from blood. These receptors were taken from a human donor in good health. Both conserved end residues are part of each CDR3. Some rows mark clone size as missing; the rest say once, few, many or name a class of expanded clone.

J gene,V gene,clone size,CDR3 protein
TRBJ2-7,TRBV5-4,-,CASSEGLAAVYEQYF
TRBJ2-5,TRBV7-9,-,CASSQRGTTQTQYF
TRBJ1-5,TRBV10-3,-,CAISEGPGGYQPQHF
TRBJ2-1,TRBV4-2,-,CASSQASIQGDEQFF
-,TRBV11-2,-,CASSHRQNEQYF
TRBJ1-2,TRBV27,-,CASSRQGAYGYTF
TRBJ2-3,TRBV28,-,CASRRGGGTDTQYF
TRBJ2-7,TRBV10-2,-,CASRSSGSYEQYF
TRBJ1-1,TRBV5-6,-,CASSLVGGDTEAFF
TRBJ2-5,TRBV19,once,CASKESGQGRETQYF
TRBJ1-5,TRBV7-2,few,CASSLQGNQPQHF
TRBJ1-5,TRBV2,once,CASGGRGGTGNQPQHF
TRBJ2-1,TRBV18,once,CASSPFEEVNEQFF
TRBJ1-5,TRBV6-6,-,CASRAGANQPQHF
TRBJ2-2,TRBV18,once,CASSPLAGQNTGELFF
TRBJ2-1,TRBV25-1,-,CASSEPGEGGNEQFF
TRBJ1-1,TRBV5-4,-,CASSLYRGVNTEAFF
TRBJ2-5,TRBV7-6,-,CASSLVPSGQGAQYF
TRBJ1-1,TRBV25-1,-,CASSDMRDTEAFF
TRBJ2-5,TRBV10-3,-,CAISVAPQETQYF
TRBJ1-2,TRBV18,-,CASSPQGQSVYGYTF
TRBJ2-2,TRBV6-1,-,CASSASRQGTTGELFF
TRBJ1-3,TRBV9,-,CASSRGDRDGNTIYF
TRBJ1-1,TRBV18,-,CASSPQGDTEAFF
TRBJ1-3,TRBV9,-,CASSPPWTGVRNTIYF
TRBJ1-2,TRBV29-1,-,CSVASVNYGYTF
TRBJ2-1,TRBV9,-,CASSVDWRDFYNEQFF
TRBJ1-2,TRBV11-2,-,CASSFDRTRDGYTF
TRBJ1-3,TRBV5-1,once,CASSSQGAGNTIYF